This T cell receptor beta chain is from a study of cytomegalovirus exposure and HLA in healthy donors (dated by TCRdb to about 2017). With respect to the entire study: According to a later analysis, the 120 validation repertoires were produced on the same platform as the 666 repertoires of the first cohort. The aim of the study was to test whether cataloging public T cell receptors could identify signatures of past pathogen exposure. Besides the first cohort of some 670 subjects, a separate validation cohort made up of over 95 different subjects was used. To predict cytomegalovirus infection status, the study brought together high-throughput TCR immunosequencing, statistical association of individual TCRs with disease status, and machine learning. Points the paper makes about the study in general: All 130 or so repertoires were used to score co-occurrence in the validation cohort in a later analysis, because that analysis had no HLA typing for the cohort. The study gave a list of roughly 150 TCR beta chains associated with cytomegalovirus. Subsequent analysis determined that TCRs grouped into clusters in the first cohort also showed a tendency toward co-occurrence across the 130 or so validation repertoires, and approximately 94% of cluster scores exceeded 0. Most TCR sequences were seen in very few donors, while some public TCRs were found in many individuals. A few of the identified cytomegalovirus-associated TCR beta chains were confirmed in vitro to be specific for cytomegalovirus antigens. The authors suggested that the approach could potentially be generalized to other disease states and immunological phenotypes. The classifier was reported to diagnose cytomegalovirus status with high specificity and sensitivity in both the original cohort and the validation cohort.

Library preparation used the immunoSEQ multiplex PCR assay. Under the source paper's analysis protocol: To diagnose cytomegalovirus status from the catalog of TCR beta chain sequences, a statistical classification framework was built. Sourced from immuneACCESS, this table was stored by TCRdb with only in-frame sequences that have V and J called. A share of the clones is absent; for the studies checked, an unresolved V gene accounts for under half, and the remainder has no known explanation. V, J and clone size were drawn from that table, and D and trimming were deduced from the DNA. This sample comprises approximately 210,000 clones, around 90% of them detected only once. Of the sample, about 3% is held by the ten largest clones. This clone was detected only once. Its binding antigen is unknown. Base-call qualities are not available, and no considerably larger clone is one nucleotide away. Its CDR3 holds 18 amino acids, cysteine through phenylalanine. Left in the record is the CDR3 DNA by itself, 54 bases read in frame from the first base. Looking up the germline V gene yields CDR1 SGHVS and CDR2 FNYEAQ. Unmatched junction bases come to 10, with V trimmed by 0 bases and J by 0 bases.

The donors were included in the validation cohort of 90 to 150 subjects, a group kept apart from the approximately 700-subject first cohort. The sequence is built from TRBV7-6 and TRBJ2-7, with 8 bases matching TRBD2. This receptor was taken from a woman aged 18-29 years in good health and CMV-seronegative. Sequencing used PBMCs. The CDR3 region: CASSLAGIAGSSSYEQYF. The sequenced DNA: TGTGCCAGCAGCTTAGCCGGGATAGCGGGGTCAAGCTCCTACGAGCAGTACTTC.